This T cell receptor (beta chain) was documented in a study of T-cell reconstitution after alpha-beta-depleted transplantation in children. Whole-study results and caveats: Expanded clones from the graft, numbering several hundred, reportedly supplied alpha-beta T cells about two months after transplant.

In this sample, this clonotype turned up a few times. Its antigen is still unknown. There are 14 residues in the CDR3. The germline gives CDR1 DFQATT, CDR2 SNEGSKA (reference sequence). V shed 3 bases and J shed 2 bases, with 14 bases lying between them. Preparing the TCRbeta library involved the use of unique molecular identifiers. TCRdb re-called the PCR reads with MiXCR, one entry per CDR3 protein. This table has about 260,000 distinct CDR3 sequences, roughly 8.2% appearing once. The material was PBMCs, mostly from graft donor cells, obtained 180 days after TCRalphabeta/CD19-depleted stem cell transplant. The chain uses TRBV20-1 and TRBJ2-7, with D hard to call. The clonotype originates from a male patient aged 5 to 17 who had a stem cell transplant for acute lymphoblastic leukemia, so the T cells may come from the graft donor. The CDR3 coding sequence is TGCAGTGCTAGGGACCCCGAAAGGACCTACGAGCAGTACTTC. Translated, it gives CSARDPERTYEQYF.